This T cell receptor (beta chain) was sequenced in a study of human T cells and chemical hapten exposure. For the study at large: Small discrepancies in pooled library volume mainly accounted for the varying TCR yields per sample.

General study results and limits: TCRs above 1 in 1000 frequency did not change with DPC sensitization.

This CDR3 comprises 13 residues. Germline values: CDR1 DFQATT, CDR2 SNEGSKA (reference sequence). The V and J ends lost 1 base and 6 bases respectively, with 10 bases between them. In TCRdb, the RACE reads were re-called with MiXCR into one record per CDR3 protein. The sample lists 180,000 or so distinct CDR3 sequences, 25% to 30% occurring once. Specified time point: pre-sensitization, week 0. As to treatment: therapeutic diphenylcyclopropenone sensitization with weekly scalp DPC. Blood draws preceded each patch test application. This clonotype was recorded at least ten times. Its antigen is undetermined.

The clonotype comes from a woman aged 25 to 45 with alopecia areata. Some clones in this sample may be carry-over from other donors' samples. The starting material was whole blood, obtained in connection with sensitization to the hapten diphenylcyclopropenone (DPC). The chain joins TRBV20-1 to TRBJ2-1, with unresolved D. Written as DNA, the CDR3 is TGCAGTGCTAGAGCCCAATTGGGCAATGAGCAGTTCTTC. The encoded protein is CSARAQLGNEQFF.